This T cell receptor (beta chain) was documented in a study of blood T cell repertoires in COVID-19. V lost 11 bases and J lost 3; bases outside the gene matches: 12. Germline V gives CDR1 SNHLY, CDR2 FYNNEI. The CDR3 extends over 15 amino acids. Per the authors' pipeline: From reference gene primer amplification, estimates of nucleated cell counts were derived. Using immunoSEQ multiplex PCR, the repertoire was profiled, and TCRdb retains in-frame clones only, with some absent. That table gives V, J and clone size, and the DNA gave D and trimming. The sample records 95,000 to 100,000 clones, 65% to 90% being singletons.

V gene TRBV2 combines with J gene TRBJ2-1; 8 nucleotides match TRBD2. This TCR derives from an older man with acute or convalescent COVID-19. What was sequenced was peripheral blood. Here the CDR3 DNA reads TGTGCCTCGAGCGAAGCGGGAGTGGACTACAATGAGCAGTTCTTC. Translating it yields CASSEAGVDYNEQFF.